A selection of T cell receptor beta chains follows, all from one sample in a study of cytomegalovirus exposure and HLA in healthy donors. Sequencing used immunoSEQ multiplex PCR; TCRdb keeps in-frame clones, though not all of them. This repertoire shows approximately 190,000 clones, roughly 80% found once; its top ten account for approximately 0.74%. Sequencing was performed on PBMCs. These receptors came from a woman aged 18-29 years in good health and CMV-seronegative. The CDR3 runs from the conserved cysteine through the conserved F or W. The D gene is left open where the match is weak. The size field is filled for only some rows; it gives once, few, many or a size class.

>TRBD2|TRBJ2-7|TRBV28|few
CASSLGLAGPHEQYF
TGTGCCAGCAGTTTGGGGCTAGCGGGACCCCACGAGCAGTACTTC
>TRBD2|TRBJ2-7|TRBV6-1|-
CASSEAVSAGVEQYF
TGTGCCAGCAGTGAAGCGGTATCGGCGGGAGTCGAGCAGTACTTC
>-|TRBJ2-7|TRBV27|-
CASSVSGPVLEQYF
TGTGCCAGCAGTGTCAGCGGGCCTGTGCTCGAGCAGTACTTC
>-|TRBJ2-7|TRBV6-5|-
CASSPPGNEQYF
TGTGCCAGCAGTCCCCCGGGAAACGAGCAGTACTTC
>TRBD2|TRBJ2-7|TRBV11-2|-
CASSRLAGLYEQYF
TGTGCCAGCAGCCGACTAGCGGGGTTATACGAGCAGTACTTC
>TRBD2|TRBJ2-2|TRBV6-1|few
CASSVVGGGNTGELFF
TGTGCCAGCAGTGTCGTGGGCGGGGGTAACACCGGGGAGCTGTTTTTT
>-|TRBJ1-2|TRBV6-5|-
CASSYSSPPSGYTF
TGTGCCAGCAGTTACTCTTCCCCACCCAGTGGCTACACCTTC
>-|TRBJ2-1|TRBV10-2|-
CASSAGGRGNEQFF
TGCGCCAGCAGTGCGGGGGGCCGGGGGAATGAGCAGTTCTTC
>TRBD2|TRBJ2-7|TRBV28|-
CASRSNLGTSADEQYF
TGTGCCAGCAGGTCAAACCTCGGGACTAGCGCGGACGAGCAGTACTTC
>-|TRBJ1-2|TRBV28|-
CASSSALLNIGYTF
TGTGCCAGCAGCTCTGCCCTCCTTAACATCGGCTACACCTTC
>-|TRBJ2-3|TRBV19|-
CASSPRKGRGTDTQYF
TGTGCCAGTAGTCCCAGAAAGGGCAGGGGAACAGATACGCAGTATTTT
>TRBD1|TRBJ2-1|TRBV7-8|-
CASRGQEYNEQFF
TGTGCCAGCAGGGGACAGGAATACAATGAGCAGTTCTTC
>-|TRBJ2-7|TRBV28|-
CASSFRDYEQYF
TGTGCCAGCAGTTTCCGGGACTACGAGCAGTACTTC
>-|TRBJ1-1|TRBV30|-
CAWSGPSGWSTEAFF
TGTGCCTGGAGTGGCCCCTCGGGGTGGTCCACTGAAGCTTTCTTT
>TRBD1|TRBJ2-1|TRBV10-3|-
CAISEPQTGGTSYNEQFF
TGTGCCATCAGTGAGCCGCAAACAGGGGGAACTTCCTACAATGAGCAGTTCTTC
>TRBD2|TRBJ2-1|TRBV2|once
CASRPGLVGRGGNEQFF
TGTGCCAGCAGGCCTGGGTTAGTTGGGCGGGGAGGGAATGAGCAGTTCTTC
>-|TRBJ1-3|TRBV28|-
CASSLSRNTIYF
TGTGCCAGCAGTTTATCAAGAAACACCATATATTTT
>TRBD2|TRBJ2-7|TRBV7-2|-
CASSRTSSPTYEQYF
TGTGCCAGCAGTCGGACTAGTTCCCCTACCTACGAGCAGTACTTC
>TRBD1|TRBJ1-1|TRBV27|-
CASSGLGQGRREAFF
TGTGCCAGCAGTGGGTTGGGACAGGGTAGGCGGGAAGCTTTCTTT
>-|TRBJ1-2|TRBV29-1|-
CSVESLANYGYTF
TGCAGCGTTGAAAGTTTAGCTAACTATGGCTACACCTTC
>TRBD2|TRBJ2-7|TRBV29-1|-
CSVRLAGTYEQYF
TGCAGCGTACGACTAGCGGGAACCTACGAGCAGTACTTC
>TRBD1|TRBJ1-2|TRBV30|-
CAWSVRFGTDTNYGYTF
TGTGCCTGGAGTGTACGTTTTGGGACAGACACTAACTATGGCTACACCTTC
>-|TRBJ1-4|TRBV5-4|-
CASSFDKGAKLFF
TGTGCCAGCAGTTTCGACAAAGGGGCCAAACTGTTTTTT
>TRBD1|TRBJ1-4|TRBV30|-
CAWSEGADEKLFF
TGTGCCTGGAGTGAGGGGGCGGATGAAAAACTGTTTTTT
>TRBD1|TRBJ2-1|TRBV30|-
CAWARGQNEQFF
TGTGCCTGGGCCAGGGGGCAGAATGAGCAGTTCTTC
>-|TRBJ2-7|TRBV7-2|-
CASSLRGHSYEQYF
TGTGCCAGCAGCTTAAGGGGCCACTCCTACGAGCAGTACTTC
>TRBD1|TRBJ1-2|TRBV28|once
CASSFPGTGEYGYTF
TGTGCCAGCAGTTTCCCCGGGACAGGGGAATATGGCTACACCTTC
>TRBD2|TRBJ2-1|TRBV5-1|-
CASSLLAGEMGEQFF
TGCGCCAGCAGCTTACTAGCGGGGGAAATGGGTGAGCAGTTCTTC
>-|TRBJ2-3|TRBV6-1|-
CASPGVSADTQYF
TGTGCCAGCCCAGGGGTGAGCGCAGATACGCAGTATTTT
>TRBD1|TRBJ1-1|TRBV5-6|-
CASGQTGVNAEAFF
TGTGCCAGCGGCCAGACAGGGGTGAACGCTGAAGCTTTCTTT
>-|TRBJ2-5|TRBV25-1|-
CASSDLGGLPQETQYF
TGTGCCAGCAGCGATTTGGGTGGACTTCCCCAAGAGACCCAGTACTTC
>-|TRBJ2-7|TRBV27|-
CASRELRAGNGLEQYF
TGTGCCAGCAGGGAGCTTCGAGCAGGGAATGGGCTCGAGCAGTACTTC
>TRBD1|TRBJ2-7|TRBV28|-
CASSSPKDRGPNEQYF
TGTGCCAGCAGTTCCCCGAAGGACAGGGGGCCCAACGAGCAGTACTTC
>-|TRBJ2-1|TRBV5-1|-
CASSFRSSANNEQFF
TGCGCCAGCAGCTTCCGGAGTAGCGCGAACAATGAGCAGTTCTTC
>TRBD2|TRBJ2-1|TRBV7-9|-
CASSIPGLAGNEQFF
TGTGCCAGCAGCATACCGGGACTAGCTGGCAATGAGCAGTTCTTC
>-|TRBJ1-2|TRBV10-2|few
CASVAANYGYTF
TGCGCCAGTGTCGCAGCTAACTATGGCTACACCTTC
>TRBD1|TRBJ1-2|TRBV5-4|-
CASSLDGTGRFGYTF
TGTGCCAGCAGCCTTGACGGGACAGGGCGATTTGGCTACACCTTC
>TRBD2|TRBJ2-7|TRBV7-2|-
CATSAGTSYEQYF
TGTGCCACCTCAGCGGGAACCTCCTACGAGCAGTACTTC
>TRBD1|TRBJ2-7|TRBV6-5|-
CASSYRDRAHEQYF
TGTGCCAGCAGTTACCGGGACAGGGCCCACGAGCAGTACTTC
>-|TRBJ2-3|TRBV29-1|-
CSVEDAGTALADTQYF
TGCAGCGTTGAAGATGCGGGGACCGCCCTCGCAGATACGCAGTATTTT
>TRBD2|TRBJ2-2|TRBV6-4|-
CASSGLAGGTGELFF
TGTGCCAGCAGTGGGCTAGCGGGAGGAACCGGGGAGCTGTTTTTT
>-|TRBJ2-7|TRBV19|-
CASSMAQGPYEQYF
TGTGCCAGTAGTATGGCACAGGGACCCTACGAGCAGTACTTC
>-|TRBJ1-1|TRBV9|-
CASSGTVLAEAFF
TGTGCCAGCAGCGGCACTGTGTTGGCTGAAGCTTTCTTT
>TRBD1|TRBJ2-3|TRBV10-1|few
CASRQDRNRPDTQYF
TGCGCCAGCCGGCAGGACAGGAACCGGCCAGATACGCAGTATTTT
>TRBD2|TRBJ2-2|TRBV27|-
CASSPGGVPGELFF
TGTGCCAGCAGCCCCGGGGGGGTCCCCGGGGAGCTGTTTTTT
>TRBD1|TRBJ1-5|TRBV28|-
CASSFLGTGGVNQPQHF
TGTGCCAGCAGTTTCCTTGGGACAGGGGGCGTCAATCAGCCCCAGCATTTT
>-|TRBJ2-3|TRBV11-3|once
CASSLRGRTDTQYF
TGTGCCAGCAGCCTCAGGGGAAGGACAGATACGCAGTATTTT
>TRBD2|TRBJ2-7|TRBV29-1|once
CSVKRLAGDNEQYF
TGCAGCGTTAAAAGACTAGCGGGGGACAACGAGCAGTACTTC
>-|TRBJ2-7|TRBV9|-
CASSPQRGVAYEQYF
TGTGCCAGCAGCCCCCAGCGAGGCGTTGCCTACGAGCAGTACTTC
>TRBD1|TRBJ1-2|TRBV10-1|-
CASSGGQIPNYGYTF
TGCGCCAGCAGTGGGGGACAGATTCCTAACTATGGCTACACCTTC
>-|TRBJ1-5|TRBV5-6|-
CASSLSASNQPQHF
TGTGCCAGCAGCTTGAGTGCGAGCAATCAGCCCCAGCATTTT
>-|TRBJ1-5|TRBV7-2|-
CASSFGSDQPQHF
TGTGCCAGCAGCTTCGGGTCGGATCAGCCCCAGCATTTT
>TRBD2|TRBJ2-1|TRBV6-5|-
CATSGRAHNEQFF
TGTGCCACCAGCGGGAGGGCCCACAATGAGCAGTTCTTC
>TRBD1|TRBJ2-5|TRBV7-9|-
CASSSIGTAGQETQYF
TGTGCCAGCAGCTCAATCGGGACAGCAGGACAAGAGACCCAGTACTTC
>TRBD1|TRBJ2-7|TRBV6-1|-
CASRTDRPTGEQYF
TGTGCCAGCAGGACGGACAGGCCGACAGGCGAGCAGTACTTC
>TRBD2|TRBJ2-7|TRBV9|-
CASSPGLAGGLYEQYF
TGTGCCAGCAGTCCGGGACTAGCGGGAGGGCTCTACGAGCAGTACTTC
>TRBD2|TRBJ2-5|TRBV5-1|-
CASSLGTSGRETQYF
TGCGCCAGCAGCTTGGGGACTAGCGGGAGAGAGACCCAGTACTTC
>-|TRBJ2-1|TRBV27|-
CASTPERTPYNEQFF
TGTGCCAGTACACCCGAACGGACACCTTACAATGAGCAGTTCTTC
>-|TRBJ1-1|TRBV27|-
CASSLSWGGAVGAFF
TGTGCCAGCAGTTTATCGTGGGGTGGGGCCGTTGGCGCTTTCTTT
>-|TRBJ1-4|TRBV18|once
CASSHRAANEKLFF
TGTGCCAGCTCACACAGGGCGGCTAATGAAAAACTGTTTTTT